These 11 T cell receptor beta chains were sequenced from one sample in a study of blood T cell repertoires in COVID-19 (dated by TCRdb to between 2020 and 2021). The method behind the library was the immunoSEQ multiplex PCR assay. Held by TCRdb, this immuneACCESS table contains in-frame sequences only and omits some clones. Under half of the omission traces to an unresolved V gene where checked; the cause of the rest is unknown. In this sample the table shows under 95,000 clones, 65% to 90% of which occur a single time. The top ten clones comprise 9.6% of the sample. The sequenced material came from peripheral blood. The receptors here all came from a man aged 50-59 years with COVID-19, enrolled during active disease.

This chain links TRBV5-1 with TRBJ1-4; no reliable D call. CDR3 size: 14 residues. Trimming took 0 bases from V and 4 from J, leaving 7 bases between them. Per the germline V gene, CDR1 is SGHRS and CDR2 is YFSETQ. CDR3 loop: CASSLVASNEKLFF. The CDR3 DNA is TGCGCCAGCAGCTTGGTGGCAAGTAATGAAAAACTGTTTTTT.

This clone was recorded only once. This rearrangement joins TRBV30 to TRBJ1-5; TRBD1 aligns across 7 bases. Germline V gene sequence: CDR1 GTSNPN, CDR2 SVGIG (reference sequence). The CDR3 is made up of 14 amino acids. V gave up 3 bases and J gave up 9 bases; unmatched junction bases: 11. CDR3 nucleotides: TGTGCCTGGAGCTCAGGGGGATTTCAGGGGCCCCAGCATTTT. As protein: CAWSSGGFQGPQHF.

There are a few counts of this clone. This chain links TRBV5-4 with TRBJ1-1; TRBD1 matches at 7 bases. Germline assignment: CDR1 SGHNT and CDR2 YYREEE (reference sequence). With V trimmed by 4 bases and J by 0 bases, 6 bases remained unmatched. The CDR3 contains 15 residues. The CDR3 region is CASSIQGKMNTEAFF. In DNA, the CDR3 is TGTGCCAGCAGCATACAGGGGAAGATGAACACTGAAGCTTTCTTT.

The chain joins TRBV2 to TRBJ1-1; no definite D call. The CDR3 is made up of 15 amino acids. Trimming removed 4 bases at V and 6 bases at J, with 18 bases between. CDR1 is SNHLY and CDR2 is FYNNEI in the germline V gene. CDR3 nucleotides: TGTGCCAGCAGTGCTGGTATCCTAGGGAGCTCTGAAGCTTTCTTT. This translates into CASSAGILGSSEAFF. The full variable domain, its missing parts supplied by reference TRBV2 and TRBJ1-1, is EPEVTQTPSHQVTQMGQEVILRCVPISNHLYFYWYRQILGQKVEFLVSFYNNEISEKSEIFDDQFSVERPDGSNFTLKIRSTKLEDSAMYFCASSAGILGSSEAFFGQGTRLTVV.

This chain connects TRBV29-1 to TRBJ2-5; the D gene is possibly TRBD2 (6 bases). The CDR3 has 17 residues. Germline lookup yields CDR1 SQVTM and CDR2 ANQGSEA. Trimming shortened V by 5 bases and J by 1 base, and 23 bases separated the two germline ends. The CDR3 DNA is TGCAGCGTTCCGAGGCAGGGAGGCTCCCGTTTCCAAGAGACCCAGTACTTC. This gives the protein CSVPRQGGSRFQETQYF. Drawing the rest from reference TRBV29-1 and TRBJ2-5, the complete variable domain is SAVISQKPSRDICQRGTSLTIQCQVDSQVTMMFWYRQQPGQSLTLIATANQGSEATYESGFVIDKFPISRPNLTFSTLTVSNMSPEDSSIYLCSVPRQGGSRFQETQYFGPGTRLLVL.

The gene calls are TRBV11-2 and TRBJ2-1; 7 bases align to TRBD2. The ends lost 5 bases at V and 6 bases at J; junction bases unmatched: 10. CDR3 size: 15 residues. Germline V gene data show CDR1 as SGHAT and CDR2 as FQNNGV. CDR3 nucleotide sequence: TGTGCCAGCAGCATCCCAGGTGGGAGGGCCAATGAGCAGTTCTTC. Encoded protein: CASSIPGGRANEQFF.

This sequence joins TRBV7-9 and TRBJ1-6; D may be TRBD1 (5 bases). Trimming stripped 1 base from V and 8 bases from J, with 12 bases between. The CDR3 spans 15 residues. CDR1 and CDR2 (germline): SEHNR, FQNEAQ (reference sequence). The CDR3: CASSLGDSNYSPLHF. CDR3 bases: TGTGCCAGCAGCTTAGGGGACTCGAACTATTCACCCCTCCACTTT.

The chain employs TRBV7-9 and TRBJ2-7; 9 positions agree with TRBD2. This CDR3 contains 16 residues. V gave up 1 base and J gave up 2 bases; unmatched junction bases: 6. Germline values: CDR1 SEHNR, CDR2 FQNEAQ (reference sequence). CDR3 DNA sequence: TGTGCCAGCAGCTTAGAAGGCGGGAGGGCTCCCTACGAGCAGTACTTC. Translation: CASSLEGGRAPYEQYF. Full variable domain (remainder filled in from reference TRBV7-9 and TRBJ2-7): DTGVSQNPRHKITKRGQNVTFRCDPISEHNRLYWYRQTLGQGPEFLTYFQNEAQLEKSRLLSDRFSAERPKGSFSTLEIQRTEQGDSAMYLCASSLEGGRAPYEQYFGPGTRLTVT.

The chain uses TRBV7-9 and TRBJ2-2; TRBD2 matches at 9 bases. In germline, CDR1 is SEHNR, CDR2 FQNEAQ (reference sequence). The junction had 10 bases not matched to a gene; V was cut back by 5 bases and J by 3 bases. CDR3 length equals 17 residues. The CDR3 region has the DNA TGTGCCAGCAGCCCCTCCGTGAGCGGGGGGTACACCGGGGAGCTGTTTTTT. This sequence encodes CASSPSVSGGYTGELFF.

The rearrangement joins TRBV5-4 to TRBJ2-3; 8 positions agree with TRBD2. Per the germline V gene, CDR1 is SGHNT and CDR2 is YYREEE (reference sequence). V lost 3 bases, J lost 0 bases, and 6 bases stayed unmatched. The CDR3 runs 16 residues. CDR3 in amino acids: CASSSGGGRSTDTQYF. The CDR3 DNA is TGTGCCAGCAGCTCCGGCGGCGGGAGGAGCACAGATACGCAGTATTTT.

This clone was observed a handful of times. The CDR3 reads CASSSQGAGNSPLHF. CDR3 bases: TGTGCCAGCTCATCACAGGGGGCGGGGAATTCACCCCTCCACTTT. The chain has TRBV18 and TRBJ1-6, with 9 bases aligning to TRBD1. Looked up from germline, CDR1 is KGHSH and CDR2 is LQKENI. The CDR3 extends over 15 amino acids. V lost 5 bases, J lost 7 bases, and 6 bases stayed unmatched. The variable domain in full, with the rest retrieved from reference TRBV18 and TRBJ1-6, is NAGVMQNPRHLVRRRGQEARLRCSPMKGHSHVYWYRQLPEEGLKFMVYLQKENIIDESGMPKERFSAEFPKEGPSILRIQQVVRGDSAAYFCASSSQGAGNSPLHFGNGTRLTVT.